This TCR gamma chain stems from a study of Vδ1+ human thymocytes. Broader study findings: Thymic TRG and TRD repertoires appeared highly polyclonal, with Gaussian CDR3 length distributions. Around a fifth of thymic delta-chain sequences were Vdelta2, with few Vdelta3, unlike blood Vdelta1+ controls.

On this clone itself: Its antigen is undetermined. This sample includes further DNA sequences coding for the same CDR3.

RNA was extracted from the cells and then reverse transcribed. Multiplex PCR used pooled V-gene forward primers and a constant-region reverse primer to amplify CDR3s. TCRdb re-called the multiplex PCR reads using CATT. The data contain tens of thousands of gamma-chain clones, around 21% of them singletons. Losses at the gene ends were 2 bases for V and 11 bases for J; bases not matched to a gene: 8. Germline CDR1 is EGSNGY and CDR2 is YDSYNSKV. This CDR3 is 13 amino acids long. Thymocytes were sorted as CD3+ TCRVdelta1+ TCRVdelta2- after alphabeta T cell depletion. Sorted Vdelta1+ thymocytes were about 97% to 99.6% pure.

The TCR was taken from a girl in the first two years of life who had congenital heart surgery. Sequencing was carried out using Vdelta1+ gamma-delta thymocytes from the thymus. Subset reported: FACS-sorted CD3+ TCRalphabeta- TCRVdelta1+ TCRVdelta2- thymocytes. The V gene is TRGV2, the J gene TRGJP2. The CDR3 spells CATWDARDWIKTF. As DNA, the CDR3 is TGTGCCACCTGGGACGCTCGGGACTGGATCAAGACGTTT.